These 24 T cell receptor beta chains were sequenced from one sample in a study of beta chain features in type 1 diabetes. TCRB transcripts that were expressed got sequenced, as all of the isolated RNA had been reverse transcribed. TCRdb's table, derived via immunoSEQ multiplex PCR, lists solely in-frame clones and lacks some. The sample shows some 300,000 clones, around 7.3% of them seen only once. Sequenced sample: central memory CD4+ T cells from blood. These receptors were taken from a woman younger than 30 in good health.

The genes are TRBV28 and TRBJ2-7; 7 positions match TRBD1. The CDR3 totals 13 residues. J gave up 3 bases and V 3 bases, and 2 bases lay outside the gene matches. Germline V gene sequence: CDR1 MDHEN, CDR2 SYDVKM. CDR3 in DNA: TGTGCCAGCAGTTTCCGACAGGGCTACGAGCAGTACGTC. Protein sequence: CASSFRQGYEQYV.

This clone turned up a few times. The chain recombines TRBV7-2 with TRBJ2-4; D gene ambiguous. With 3 bases removed from V and 7 bases from J, the gap between germline ends came to 16 bases. CDR1 SGHTA and CDR2 FQGNSA come from the germline V gene. CDR3 size: 15 residues. The CDR3 DNA reads as TGTGCCAGCAGCTTTCTTCTGGCTGACTGGAACATTCAGTACTTC. It yields the protein CASSFLLADWNIQYF.

A few counts support this clone. The chain has TRBV27 and TRBJ2-3; D ambiguous. The CDR3 loop spans 13 amino acids. The V end lost 4 bases, the J end lost 3 bases, and 8 bases lay between the germline ends. Germline lookup yields CDR1 MNHEY and CDR2 SMNVEV (reference sequence). The CDR3 DNA sequence: TGTGCCAGCAGTTCCTACCAGACAGATACGCAGTATTTT. Amino acid sequence: CASSSYQTDTQYF.

The chain recombines TRBV30 with TRBJ2-7; D might be TRBD1 or TRBD2, each matching 5 bases. CDR1 GTSNPN and CDR2 SVGIG come from the germline V gene (reference sequence). The CDR3 extends over 17 amino acids. V was clipped by 0 bases and J by 0 bases, with 18 bases between them. CDR3 nucleotide sequence: TGTGCCTGGAGTGTCCCCATTGGGGGATTGCCCTCCTACGAGCAGTACTTC. Translated: CAWSVPIGGLPSYEQYF.

This clone was found a few times. The CDR3 sequence: CASSISGLAGARYGTQYF. The CDR3 DNA follows: TGTGCCAGTAGTATATCGGGACTAGCGGGGGCCCGGTACGGGACCCAGTACTTC. This chain links TRBV19 with TRBJ2-5; the match to TRBD2 covers 14 bases. The CDR3 extends over 18 amino acids. CDR1 is LNHDA and CDR2 is SQIVND in the germline V gene (reference sequence). Trimming took 2 bases from V and 7 from J; bases not matched to a gene: 12.

This clone has more than one count but fewer than ten. This rearrangement joins TRBV4-3 to TRBJ2-5, with a tentative D call TRBD2 (6 bases). CDR3 length: 15 amino acids. With 3 bases removed from V and 3 bases from J, the gap between germline ends came to 14 bases. CDR1 is LGHNA and CDR2 is YSLEER in the germline V gene. The CDR3: CASSHGRGTKETQYF. The CDR3 DNA sequence: TGCGCCAGCAGCCATGGGCGGGGAACCAAAGAGACCCAGTACTTC.

The chain combines TRBV28 with TRBJ2-1; 9 nucleotides line up with TRBD1. CDR3 length: 15 residues. Germline V gene data show CDR1 as MDHEN and CDR2 as SYDVKM. J lost 9 bases, V lost 0 bases, and 6 bases had no gene match. The CDR3 region is CASSLWGQGRSEQFF. As DNA, the CDR3 is TGTGCCAGCAGTTTATGGGGACAGGGTAGGAGTGAGCAGTTCTTC.

The sample holds a few counts of this clone. The chain links TRBV19 to TRBJ2-1; the D gene is possibly TRBD2 (6 bases). Germline V gene data show CDR1 as LNHDA and CDR2 as SQIVND (reference sequence). The CDR3 has 14 residues. Trimming removed 5 bases from V and 9 bases from J, with 17 bases in between. The CDR3 DNA reads TGTGCCAGTAGTGGAGACGTCCTAGCGCGTGAGCAGTTCTTC. Amino acids: CASSGDVLAREQFF. The whole variable domain, remainder taken from reference TRBV19 and TRBJ2-1, is DGGITQSPKYLFRKEGQNVTLSCEQNLNHDAMYWYRQDPGQGLRLIYYSQIVNDFQKGDIAEGYSVSREKKESFPLTVTSAQKNPTAFYLCASSGDVLAREQFFGPGTRLTVL.

V is TRBV9 and J is TRBJ2-3; 9 nucleotides align to TRBD1. The CDR3 covers 15 residues. V lost 3 bases to trimming and J lost 2 bases; unmatched junction nucleotides: 4. From germline, CDR1 is SGDLS and CDR2 YYNGEE. CDR3 region: CASSAGTGLTDTQYF. CDR3 nucleotides: TGTGCCAGCAGCGCCGGGACAGGGCTCACAGATACGCAGTATTTT.

V and J are TRBV7-2 and TRBJ1-5, with 7 bases that match TRBD1. The CDR3 length is 16 residues. With V trimmed by 3 bases and J by 0 bases, 5 bases remained unmatched. Germline V lookup: CDR1 SGHTA, CDR2 FQGNSA. CDR3 nucleotide sequence: TGTGCCAGCAGCTTTAAGACAGGGTATAGCAATCAGCCCCAGCATTTT. This sequence encodes CASSFKTGYSNQPQHF.

A note on this clone: This clone may be a read error of a much larger clone one base away. This sequence joins TRBV2 and TRBJ1-1; D is uncertain. This CDR3 region has 11 residues. Germline lookup yields CDR1 SNHLY and CDR2 FYNNEI. The V and J ends lost 7 bases and 1 base respectively, with 4 bases between them. CDR3 in DNA: TGTGCCAGCATAGGGAACACTGAAGCTTTCTTT. Its translation: CASIGNTEAFF.

The chain links TRBV7-8 to TRBJ1-1; no reliable D call. Germline CDR1 SGHVS, CDR2 FQNEAQ. CDR3 length: 15 residues. The V end was cut by 7 bases, the J end by 1 base, with 16 bases between. CDR3 bases: TGTGCCAGCACCTTTCGGCGGTACAGGAACACTGAAGCTTTCTTT. Its translation is CASTFRRYRNTEAFF. Full variable domain (rest looked up from reference TRBV7-8 and TRBJ1-1): GAGVSQSPRYKVAKRGQDVALRCDPISGHVSLFWYQQALGQGPEFLTYFQNEAQLDKSGLPSDRFFAERPEGSVSTLKIQRTQQEDSAVYLCASTFRRYRNTEAFFGQGTRLTVV.

The chain is built from TRBV7-2 and TRBJ2-3, with a weak D call TRBD2 (6 bases). Trimming left V 5 bases short and J 6 bases short, with 9 bases between. CDR1 and CDR2 from the germline V gene are SGHTA and FQGNSA. This CDR3 spans 12 amino acids. The CDR3 bases are TGTGCCAGCAGCCCTAGCGAGGATACGCAGTATTTT. Amino acid sequence: CASSPSEDTQYF.

There are a few counts of this clone. The chain employs TRBV6-6 and TRBJ1-5; D unclear. Germline values: CDR1 MNHNY, CDR2 SVGAGI (reference sequence). V lost 8 bases and J 7 bases, leaving 15 bases between the germline ends. This CDR3 region has 13 residues. The CDR3 DNA sequence: TGTGCCAGCCAAGGGTACAAGTCGCAGCCCCAGCATTTT. Its protein product is CASQGYKSQPQHF.

The V and J genes are TRBV19 and TRBJ1-1; possible D gene TRBD1, 6 bases. Trimming stripped 4 bases from V and 1 base from J, with 10 bases between. Germline-derived CDR1 and CDR2 are LNHDA and SQIVND (reference sequence). The CDR3 totals 14 residues. The CDR3 DNA reads as TGTGCCAGTAGTAAGGGGGTTCGGAACACTGAAGCTTTCTTT. It specifies CASSKGVRNTEAFF.

V usage is TRBV28 and J usage is TRBJ1-6; tentatively, D is TRBD1 (5 bases). The CDR3 totals 16 residues. Germline values: CDR1 MDHEN, CDR2 SYDVKM. Trimming shortened V by 6 bases and J by 6 bases, and 18 bases separated the two germline ends. CDR3 in DNA: TGTGCCAGCAGCTGGGGCGTGGTGACTGGTAATTCACCCCTCCACTTT. Amino acid sequence: CASSWGVVTGNSPLHF.

The rearrangement joins TRBV11-2 to TRBJ2-1; D possibly corresponds to TRBD1 (5 bases). The CDR3 has 15 amino acids. The germline gives CDR1 SGHAT, CDR2 FQNNGV. Trimming cost V 5 bases and J 4 bases, with 15 bases left between them. The CDR3 is CASSPRGLEYNEQFF. CDR3 DNA sequence: TGTGCCAGCAGCCCAAGGGGCCTAGAATACAATGAGCAGTTCTTC.

This clone was counted only a few times. The V gene is TRBV5-4, the J gene TRBJ2-7; D may match TRBD1 or TRBD2 (5 bases each). V was shortened by 4 bases and J by 3 bases, with 14 bases between the two germline ends. In germline, CDR1 is SGHNT, CDR2 YYREEE (reference sequence). The CDR3 is 14 residues long. CDR3 nucleotides: TGTGCCAGCAGCCTGGGTGGGACGTTCTACGAGCAGTACTTC. Translating gives CASSLGGTFYEQYF.

This clone was found many times. V is TRBV14 and J is TRBJ2-3; 10 nucleotides align to TRBD2. CDR1 and CDR2 from the germline V gene are SGHDN and FVKESK. CDR3 length equals 16 residues. J gave up 4 bases and V 0 bases, and 4 bases lay outside the gene matches. CDR3 amino acids: CASSQDVAGGPDTQYF. The DNA of the CDR3 is TGTGCCAGCAGCCAAGATGTAGCGGGAGGTCCAGATACGCAGTATTTT.

The chain uses TRBV7-9 and TRBJ1-2; D may be TRBD1 (5 bases). There are 14 residues in the CDR3. Germline V gives CDR1 SEHNR, CDR2 FQNEAQ (reference sequence). With 2 bases removed from V and 4 bases from J, the gap between germline ends came to 11 bases. Here the CDR3 DNA reads TGTGCCAGCAGCTTAACCCCGGGGGGCTATGGCTACACCTTC. Amino acids: CASSLTPGGYGYTF.

This clone came up a few times. This chain links TRBV27 with TRBJ2-1; TRBD1 is a possible D gene (5 bases). V shed 5 bases and J shed 7 bases, with 15 bases lying between them. The CDR3 extends over 14 amino acids. CDR1 and CDR2 from the germline V gene are MNHEY and SMNVEV (reference sequence). The CDR3 bases are TGTGCCAGCAGTGGGTCAGGGAAAGGGAATGAGCAGTTCTTC. Translated, it gives CASSGSGKGNEQFF.

This clone came up many times. The chain joins TRBV15 to TRBJ2-3, with D perhaps matching TRBD2 (5 bases). V was cut by 1 base and J by 6 bases, with 11 bases left in between. CDR3 length equals 14 residues. Germline V gene lookup returns CDR1 LNHNV and CDR2 YYDKDF (reference sequence). CDR3 nucleotide sequence: TGTGCCACCAGCAGAGGGGAGCTGGCGGATACGCAGTATTTT. Amino acid sequence: CATSRGELADTQYF.

The V call is TRBV14, the J call TRBJ1-2; D not certain. The CDR3 has 13 amino acids. The germline V gene has CDR1 SGHDN and CDR2 FVKESK. Between the trimmed V and J ends, which lost 0 bases and 13 bases, there was a span of 15 bases. CDR3 protein: CASSQEWRAAPTF. CDR3 sequence (DNA): TGTGCCAGCAGCCAAGAGTGGCGAGCGGCCCCCACCTTC.

The sample holds a few counts of this clone. V and J are TRBV7-3 and TRBJ2-6, with 7 bases identical to TRBD1. The CDR3 is 16 residues long. The J segment lost 4 bases and the V segment lost 5 bases, leaving 8 bases of the junction unmatched. Germline CDR1 is SGHTA and CDR2 is FQGTGA. The CDR3 DNA sequence: TGTGCCAGCAGCCCGCAGGGGGTGCAAGGGGCCAACGTCCTGACTTTC. Its translation is CASSPQGVQGANVLTF.